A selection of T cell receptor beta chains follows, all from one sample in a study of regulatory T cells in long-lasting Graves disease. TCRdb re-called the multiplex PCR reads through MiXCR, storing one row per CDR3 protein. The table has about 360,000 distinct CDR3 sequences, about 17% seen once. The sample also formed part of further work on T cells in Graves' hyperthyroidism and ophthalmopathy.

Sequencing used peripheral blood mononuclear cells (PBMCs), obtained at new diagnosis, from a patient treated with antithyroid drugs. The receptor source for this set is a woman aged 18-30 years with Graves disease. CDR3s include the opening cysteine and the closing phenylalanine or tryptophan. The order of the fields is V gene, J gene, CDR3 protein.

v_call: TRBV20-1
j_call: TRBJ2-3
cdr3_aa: CSGGGGPDTQYF

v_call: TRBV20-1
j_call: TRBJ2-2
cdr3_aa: CSARAGGIGELFF

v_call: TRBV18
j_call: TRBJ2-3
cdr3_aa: CASSGRPGGSDTQYF

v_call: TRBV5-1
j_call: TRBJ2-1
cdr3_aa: CASSVTSGTTSYNEQFF

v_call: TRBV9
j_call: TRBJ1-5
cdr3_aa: CASSPRSGSGEPQHF

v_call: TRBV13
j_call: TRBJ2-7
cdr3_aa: CASGTSRGEQYF

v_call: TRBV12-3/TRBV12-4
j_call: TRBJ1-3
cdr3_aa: CASSTANTIYF

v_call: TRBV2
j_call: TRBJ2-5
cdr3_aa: CASSGQVRETQYF

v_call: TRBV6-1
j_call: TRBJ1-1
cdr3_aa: CASFDRGNTEAFF

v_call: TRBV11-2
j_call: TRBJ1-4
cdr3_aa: CASSSGQTLTNEKLFF

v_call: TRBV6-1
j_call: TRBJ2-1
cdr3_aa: CAFAWGAAYNEQFF

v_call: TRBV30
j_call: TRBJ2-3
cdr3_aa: CAWAAGVITDTQYF

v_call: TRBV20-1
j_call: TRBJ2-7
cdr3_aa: CSAREGTRGPEVGYEQYF

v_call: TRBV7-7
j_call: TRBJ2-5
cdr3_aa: CASSLALRETQYF

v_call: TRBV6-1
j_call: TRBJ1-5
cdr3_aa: CASRPADRGHQPQHF

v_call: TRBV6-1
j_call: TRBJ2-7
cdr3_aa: CASGGTGEEQYF

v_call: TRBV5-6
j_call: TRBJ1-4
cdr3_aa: CASSLGTGYLTNEKLFF

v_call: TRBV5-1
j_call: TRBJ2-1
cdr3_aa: CASSLEPSGGFNEQFF

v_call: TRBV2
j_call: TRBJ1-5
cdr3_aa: CASSQGLEQPQHF

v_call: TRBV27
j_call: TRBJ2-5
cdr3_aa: CASSPDRAPETQYF

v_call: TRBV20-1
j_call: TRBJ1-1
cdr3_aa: CSARDVNGAEAFF

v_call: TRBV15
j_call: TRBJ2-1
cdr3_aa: CATKMGGQYNEQFF

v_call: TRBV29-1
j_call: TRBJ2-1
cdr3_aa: CSVEALRREQFF

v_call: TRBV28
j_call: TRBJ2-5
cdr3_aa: CASGGLPQETQYF

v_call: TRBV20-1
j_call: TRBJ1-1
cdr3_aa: CSARLMNTEAFF

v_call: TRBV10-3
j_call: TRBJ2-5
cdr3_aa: CAIGTGGDQETQYF

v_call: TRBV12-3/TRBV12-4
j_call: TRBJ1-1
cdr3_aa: CASSFRGAGTEAFF

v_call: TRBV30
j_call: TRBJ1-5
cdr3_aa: CAWSVGRNQPQHF

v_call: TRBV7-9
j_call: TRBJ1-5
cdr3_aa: CASSLEGGSQPQHF

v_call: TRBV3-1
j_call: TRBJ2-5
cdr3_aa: CASSLTGWNRGETQYF

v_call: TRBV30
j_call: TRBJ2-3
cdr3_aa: CAWSGRGGRSDTQYF

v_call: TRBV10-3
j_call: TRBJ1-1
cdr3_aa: CAISDPTRNTEAFF

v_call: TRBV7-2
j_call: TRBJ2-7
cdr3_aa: CASRPQGAPLASSYEQYF

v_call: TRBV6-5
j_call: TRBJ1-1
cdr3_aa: CASSLFGDQANTEAFF

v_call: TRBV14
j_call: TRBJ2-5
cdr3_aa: CASSQQEEGTQYF

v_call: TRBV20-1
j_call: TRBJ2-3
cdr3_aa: CSAPTLWRGTDTQYF

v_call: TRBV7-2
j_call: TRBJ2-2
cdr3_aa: CASSLGTGFTGELFF

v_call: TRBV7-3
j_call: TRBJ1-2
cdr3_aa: CASSLNPGQEGYTF

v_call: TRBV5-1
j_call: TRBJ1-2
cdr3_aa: CASSPGTAANYGYTF

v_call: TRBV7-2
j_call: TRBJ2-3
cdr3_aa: CASSSGQGASDTQYF

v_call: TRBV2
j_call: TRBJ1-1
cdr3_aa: CASKLIQTNTEAFF

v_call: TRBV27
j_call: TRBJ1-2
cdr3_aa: CASSPTGPAGYTF

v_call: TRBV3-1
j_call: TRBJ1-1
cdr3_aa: CASSQGQGGTEAFF

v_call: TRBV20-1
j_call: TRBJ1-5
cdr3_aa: CSARVGSGNQPQHF

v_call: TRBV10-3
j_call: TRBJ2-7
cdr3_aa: CASSPPGQEYEQYF

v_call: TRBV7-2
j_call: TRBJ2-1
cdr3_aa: CASSHGWGGEQFF

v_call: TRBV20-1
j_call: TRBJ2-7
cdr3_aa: CSAAMGGSPHEQYF

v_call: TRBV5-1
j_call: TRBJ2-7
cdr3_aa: CASSLEEISEQYF

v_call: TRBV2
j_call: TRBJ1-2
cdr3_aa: CASSEAGQRSGYTF

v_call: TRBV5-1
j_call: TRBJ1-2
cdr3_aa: CASSPELEKRNGYTF

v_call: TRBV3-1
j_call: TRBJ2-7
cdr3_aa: CASSRTSGVYEQYF

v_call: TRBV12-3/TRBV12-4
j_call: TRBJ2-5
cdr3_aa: CASSAVGQGLETQYF

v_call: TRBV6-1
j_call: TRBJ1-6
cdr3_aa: CASSSPGQNNSPLHF

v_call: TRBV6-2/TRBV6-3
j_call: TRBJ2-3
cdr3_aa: CASREQALSTDTQYF

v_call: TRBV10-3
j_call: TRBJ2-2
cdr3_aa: CAIRPDRASGELFF

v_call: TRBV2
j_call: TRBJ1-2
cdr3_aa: CASSLSGTPDNYGYTF

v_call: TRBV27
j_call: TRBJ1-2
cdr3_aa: CASSLSSTDLHGYTF